The source of this T cell receptor (beta chain) is a study of cytotoxic CD8 clonotypes in ibrutinib-treated CLL. Study-level information: Among the samples, the mean was about 270,000 productive templates and roughly 100,000 productive rearrangements.

This CDR3 contains 15 residues. The germline gives CDR1 SGHDN, CDR2 FVKESK. The J segment lost 1 base and the V segment lost 4 bases, leaving 4 bases of the junction unmatched. This table comes from immunoSEQ multiplex PCR, and its TCRdb copy is limited to in-frame clones, with some not included. The sample records roughly 330,000 clones, over 60% being singletons. Study-wide results and caveats: Clonality, elevated at ibrutinib response, dropped back toward baseline at progression. Baseline levels of clonality went above those of age-matched healthy donors and moved with circulating CD8+ T-cell counts.

As to this clone: Its target is not known.

J is TRBJ2-5 and V is TRBV14, with TRBD2 matching over 9 bases. The starting material was PBMCs, obtained after 36 months of ibrutinib treatment. The clonotype was recovered from a human donor with chronic lymphocytic leukemia. The CDR3 reads CASSPTSGIQETQYF. In DNA, the CDR3 is TGTGCCAGCAGCCCGACTAGCGGAATCCAAGAGACCCAGTACTTC.